The count of the clone carrying this T cell receptor beta chain is one. The target antigen is unknown. The entry originates in a study of human thymus T cells. Whole-study results and caveats: V and J gene usage appeared biased in thymic and blood repertoires.

Sequenced by immunoSEQ multiplex PCR; TCRdb stores in-frame clones only, minus some. The sample has roughly 54,000 clones; about 94% are singletons. This CDR3 region has 12 residues. V lost 5 bases and J lost 10, with 12 bases in between. Per the germline V gene, CDR1 is KGHSH and CDR2 is LQKENI. It was healthy Finnish infants having corrective surgery for congenital heart defects who were the donors. During surgery, about 0.5-1 mL peripheral blood was drawn from four of eight donors. All available leukocytes, rather than a set cell count, yielded the blood DNA. The chain joins TRBV18 to TRBJ2-1; D might be TRBD1 or TRBD2, each matching 6 bases. This clonotype was sampled from a boy less than two years old with a congenital heart defect but otherwise immunologically healthy. Sample: blood. Here the CDR3 DNA reads TGTGCCAGCTCAACGACGGGGGCCGAGCAGTTCTTC. Its translation is CASSTTGAEQFF.